The clone carrying this T cell receptor beta chain was counted ten times or more. Uncontrolled infection, other autoimmune disease, pregnancy or lactation barred patients from enrollment. These data are taken from a study of T cells in Graves' hyperthyroidism and ophthalmopathy. Researchers amplified the TCR beta CDR3 regions from RNA transcripts. Primed by the HTBI set, a first-round RT-PCR was run on the TCR CDR3. TCRdb ran MiXCR on the multiplex PCR reads and lists one entry per CDR3 protein. The data contain hundreds of thousands of distinct CDR3 sequences, around a sixth of them singletons. The germline V gene has CDR1 DFQATT and CDR2 SNEGSKA (reference sequence). V shed 0 bases, J shed 4 bases, and the junction held 3 bases outside the gene matches. This CDR3 is built from 14 residues.

The rearrangement joins TRBV20-1 to TRBJ1-2; 9 bases match TRBD1. Sequenced: blood. The source of this sequence is a woman in her late teens or twenties with Graves' hyperthyroidism. The CDR3 nucleotides are TGCAGTGCTAGAGATGGGACAGGGATCTATGGCTACACCTTC. Translated: CSARDGTGIYGYTF.